Below, one TCR beta chain is given with its context. This sample was taken from a study of blood T cell repertoires in COVID-19. The cohort comprised adults aged about 18 to 100 years residing in some 24 US areas. Cohort placement rested on clinical history that participants reported themselves. In the original workflow: Estimation of nucleated cell counts relied on the amplification of reference gene primers. Clones were sequenced by immunoSEQ multiplex PCR, and TCRdb holds only the in-frame ones, with some missing. The V and J calls and the clone size are those of that table, but D and trimming were determined from the DNA. The sample includes 300,000 to 350,000 clones, 90% of them seen just once. The specimen was PBMCs or T cells enriched from blood (not recorded which). The TCR comes from a woman aged 18-29 years with acute COVID-19.

CDR3 sequence reads: CASSTTSLWDNEQFF. CDR3 sequence (DNA): TGTGCCAGCAGTACGACTAGTCTTTGGGACAATGAGCAGTTCTTC. The chain recombines TRBV6-2 or TRBV6-3 with TRBJ2-1; TRBD2 is a possible D gene (6 bases). V lost 5 bases and J 5 bases, leaving 16 bases between the germline ends. The CDR3 is 15 residues long. Germline lookup yields CDR1 MNHEY and CDR2 SVGEGT.